The sequence of this T cell receptor beta chain was determined in a study of T-cell memory formation after mild COVID-19. Study-wide results and limits: Specificity for SARS-CoV-2 was not confirmed among the second-wave clones peaking on day 37.

This clonotype was detected a few times. Antigen unknown. The TCR alpha and TCR beta cDNA libraries, bearing sample barcodes and UMIs, were generated by 5'RACE using constant-segment primers. Each CDR3 protein gets one entry after TCRdb re-called the 5' RACE reads with MiXCR. The sample includes just under 550,000 distinct CDR3 sequences, about 20% of them seen just once. This sequence originates from an adult woman who had mild COVID-19 (a few samples of this study predate the infection). Cell type and time point are not known. Sequencing was done on a sample of PBMCs or a T cell subset sorted from them (not recorded which).

CDR3 nucleotides: TGTGCCAGCAGCCGCGGACAGGGTTGGCAAGAGACCCAGTACTTC. This translates into CASSRGQGWQETQYF. This chain connects TRBV11-2 to TRBJ2-5, with 8 bases that match TRBD1. V shed 5 bases and J 2 bases; nucleotides not matched to a gene: 7. CDR1 SGHAT and CDR2 FQNNGV come from the germline V gene. The CDR3 has 15 amino acids.